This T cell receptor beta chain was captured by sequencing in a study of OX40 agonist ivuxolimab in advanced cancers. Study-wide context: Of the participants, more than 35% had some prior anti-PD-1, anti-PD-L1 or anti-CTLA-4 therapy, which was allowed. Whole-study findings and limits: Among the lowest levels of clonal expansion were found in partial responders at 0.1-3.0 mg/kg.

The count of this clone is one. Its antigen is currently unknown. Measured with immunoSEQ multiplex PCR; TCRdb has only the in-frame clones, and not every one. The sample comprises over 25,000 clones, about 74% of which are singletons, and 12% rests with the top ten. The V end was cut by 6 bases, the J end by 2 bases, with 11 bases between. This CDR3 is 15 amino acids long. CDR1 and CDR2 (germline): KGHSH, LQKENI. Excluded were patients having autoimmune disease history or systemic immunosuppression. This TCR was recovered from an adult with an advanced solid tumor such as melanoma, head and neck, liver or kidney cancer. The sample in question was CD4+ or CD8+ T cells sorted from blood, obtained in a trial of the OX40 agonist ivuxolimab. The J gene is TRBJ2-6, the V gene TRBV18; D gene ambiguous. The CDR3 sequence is CASSPTVAGANVLTF. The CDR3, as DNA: TGTGCCAGCTCCCCTACCGTAGCTGGGGCCAACGTCCTGACTTTC.